This entry lists 26 T cell receptor beta chains sequenced from one sample in a study of shared clonotypes between healthy human individuals. Sequenced by immunoSEQ multiplex PCR; TCRdb stores in-frame clones only, minus some. The table records about 460,000 clones, 75% to 80% of them present only once. The sequenced sample was PBMCs. Source of these receptors: a woman between 35 and 50 years old in good health. Some clones in this sample may be carry-over from other donors' samples.

The J gene is TRBJ1-3, the V gene TRBV11-2, with D possibly being TRBD1 (5 bases). CDR3 length equals 13 residues. V was clipped by 5 bases and J by 5 bases, with 10 bases between them. CDR1 is SGHAT, CDR2 FQNNGV, per germline. The CDR3 coding sequence is TGTGCCAGCAGCCCGGGGGGAAGAAACACCATATATTTT. Translated, it gives CASSPGGRNTIYF.

For this clone: This likely came from a read error, as a far larger clone is one base away. V and J are TRBV4-2 and TRBJ2-3; D possibly corresponds to TRBD2 (5 bases). The CDR3 spans 13 residues. V lost 1 base, J lost 14 bases, and 16 bases lay in between. Germline V gene data show CDR1 as LGHNA and CDR2 as YNFKEQ. CDR3 loop: CASSQGLAKRSYF. The CDR3 DNA follows: TGTGCCAGCAGCCAAGGCCTAGCCAAACGCTCGTATTTT.

J is TRBJ2-6 and V is TRBV15; D gene uncertain. This CDR3 has 16 residues. Germline V CDR1 and CDR2: LNHNV, YYDKDF (reference sequence). With 1 base removed from V and 0 bases from J, the gap between germline ends came to 7 bases. The CDR3 spells CATSRALGSGANVLTF. Here the CDR3 DNA reads TGTGCCACCAGCAGAGCCCTGGGCTCTGGGGCCAACGTCCTGACTTTC. Supplemented by reference TRBV15 and TRBJ2-6, the full variable domain reads DAMVIQNPRYQVTQFGKPVTLSCSQTLNHNVMYWYQQKSSQAPKLLFHYYDKDFNNEADTPDNFQSRRPNTSFCFLDIRSPGLGDTAMYLCATSRALGSGANVLTFGAGSRLTVL.

The chain links TRBV10-2 to TRBJ2-7, with TRBD2 matching over 10 bases. There are 14 residues in the CDR3. J gave up 4 bases and V 7 bases, and 7 bases lay outside the gene matches. In germline, CDR1 is WSHSY, CDR2 SAAADI. The CDR3 protein is CASTLSGRAYEQYF. For the CDR3, the DNA is TGCGCCAGCACACTCAGCGGGAGGGCTTACGAGCAGTACTTC.

V and J are TRBV19 and TRBJ1-5; tentative D call: TRBD1 (5 bases). The germline CDR1 and CDR2 sequences are LNHDA and SQIVND (reference sequence). V lost 5 bases to trimming and J lost 4 bases, with 9 bases between them. The CDR3 extends over 13 amino acids. The CDR3 nucleotides read TGTGCCAGTAGTTGGGGGATGAATCAGCCCCAGCATTTT. It encodes CASSWGMNQPQHF. Together with reference TRBV19 and TRBJ1-5, the CDR3 gives the full variable domain: DGGITQSPKYLFRKEGQNVTLSCEQNLNHDAMYWYRQDPGQGLRLIYYSQIVNDFQKGDIAEGYSVSREKKESFPLTVTSAQKNPTAFYLCASSWGMNQPQHFGDGTRLSIL.

This clone was counted many times. J is TRBJ1-2 and V is TRBV19; D is possibly TRBD1 (5 bases). V lost 6 bases and J lost 8, with 16 bases in between. This CDR3 comprises 13 residues. In germline, CDR1 is LNHDA, CDR2 SQIVND (reference sequence). The CDR3 loop is CASRGLGRWGYTF. In nucleotides, the CDR3 is TGTGCCAGTAGAGGCTTGGGGCGTTGGGGCTACACCTTC.

In this sample, this clone turned up a few times. V gene TRBV18 combines with J gene TRBJ1-1; D possibly corresponds to TRBD1 (5 bases). The CDR3 has 14 residues. Trimming shortened V by 7 bases and J by 2 bases, and 14 bases separated the two germline ends. Germline values: CDR1 KGHSH, CDR2 LQKENI. The CDR3 here is CASYPSRDNTEAFF. The CDR3 DNA sequence: TGTGCCAGCTATCCATCCAGGGACAACACTGAAGCTTTCTTT.

This clone was seen just once. This chain links TRBV2 with TRBJ2-7; maybe TRBD1 (6 bases). Germline CDR1 is SNHLY and CDR2 is FYNNEI. The CDR3 has 15 residues. The V and J ends lost 6 bases and 5 bases respectively, with 20 bases between them. Here the CDR3 reads CASSQGIGAGNEQYF. Written as DNA, the CDR3 is TGTGCCAGCAGCCAGGGGATAGGGGCCGGCAACGAGCAGTACTTC.

This sequence joins TRBV5-1 and TRBJ2-3, with 7 bases matching TRBD2. The ends lost 4 bases at V and 2 bases at J; junction bases unmatched: 10. In germline, CDR1 is SGHRS, CDR2 YFSETQ. The CDR3 is made up of 16 amino acids. The CDR3 region has the DNA TGCGCCAGCAGCCCAGCTAGCGGAACCCACACAGATACGCAGTATTTT. Translation gives CASSPASGTHTDTQYF. The full variable domain, completed using reference TRBV5-1 and TRBJ2-3, is KAGVTQTPRYLIKTRGQQVTLSCSPISGHRSVSWYQQTPGQGLQFLFEYFSETQRNKGNFPGRFSGRQFSNSRSEMNVSTLELGDSALYLCASSPASGTHTDTQYFGPGTRLTVL.

The rearrangement uses TRBV9 and TRBJ2-1; D perhaps matches TRBD1 (5 bases). The CDR3 totals 16 residues. Germline V gene sequence: CDR1 SGDLS, CDR2 YYNGEE. Trimming took off 3 bases at V and 0 bases at J, with 13 bases between the two ends. CDR3: CASSAQVLFSYNEQFF. The CDR3 nucleotides read TGTGCCAGCAGCGCACAGGTTCTATTCTCCTACAATGAGCAGTTCTTC.

This chain links TRBV7-3 with TRBJ2-1; D is perhaps TRBD2 (6 bases). The CDR3 has 17 residues. The germline V gene encodes CDR1 SGHTA and CDR2 FQGTGA. Trimming cost V 4 bases and J 0 bases, with 16 bases left between them. The CDR3 is CASSSSSASYSYNEQFF. The CDR3 DNA follows: TGTGCCAGCAGCTCCTCTAGCGCATCTTACTCCTACAATGAGCAGTTCTTC.

V gene TRBV7-9 combines with J gene TRBJ2-3; 10 nucleotides agree with TRBD2. The CDR3 loop spans 17 amino acids. Trimming at V came to 2 bases and at J to 5 bases, leaving 10 bases not matched to a gene. Germline V gene sequence: CDR1 SEHNR, CDR2 FQNEAQ (reference sequence). CDR3 sequence (DNA): TGTGCCAGCAGCTTATCACTAGCGGGATTAAGGGGAGATACGCAGTATTTT. Residues: CASSLSLAGLRGDTQYF.

V gene TRBV5-1 combines with J gene TRBJ2-1; the D is unclear. The CDR3 has 14 amino acids. Germline loops: CDR1 SGHRS, CDR2 YFSETQ. V lost 1 base and J lost 10, with 15 bases in between. The CDR3 sequence: CASSLLSRRGEQFF. CDR3 nucleotides: TGCGCCAGCAGCTTGCTGTCCCGACGAGGCGAGCAGTTCTTC.

J is TRBJ2-5 and V is TRBV7-3; D unresolved. Germline CDR1 is SGHTA and CDR2 is FQGTGA. The CDR3 has 15 amino acids. Trimming took off 2 bases at V and 2 bases at J, with 12 bases between the two ends. The DNA of the CDR3 is TGTGCCAGCAGCTTAGATGGGCGGCCTCAAGAGACCCAGTACTTC. It specifies CASSLDGRPQETQYF.

The V gene is TRBV2, the J gene TRBJ1-4; D is undetermined. Trimming pared 7 bases from V and 4 bases from J, leaving 10 bases between. The germline CDR1 and CDR2 sequences are SNHLY and FYNNEI. This CDR3 region has 13 residues. This chain's CDR3 is CASKGQDNEKLFF. CDR3 nucleotide sequence: TGTGCCAGCAAGGGCCAAGATAATGAAAAACTGTTTTTT.

This chain links TRBV15 with TRBJ1-3; 11 bases match TRBD1. The length of the CDR3 is 19 residues. CDR1 is LNHNV, CDR2 YYDKDF, per germline (reference sequence). The J segment lost 0 bases and the V segment lost 3 bases, leaving 10 bases of the junction unmatched. The chain's CDR3 is CATSRAGQGVYHSGNTIYF. DNA for the CDR3: TGTGCCACCAGCAGGGCGGGACAGGGGGTTTACCACTCTGGAAACACCATATATTTT.

Only a few counts were recorded for this clone. The J gene is TRBJ1-5, the V gene TRBV28, with D perhaps matching TRBD1 (5 bases). Germline V gene sequence: CDR1 MDHEN, CDR2 SYDVKM. The V end was cut by 4 bases, the J end by 2 bases, with 15 bases between. The CDR3 consists of 16 residues. CDR3 nucleotides: TGTGCCAGCAGTTCGGACCAGGGAGTTCGCAATCAGCCCCAGCATTTT. This gives the protein CASSSDQGVRNQPQHF.

Regarding this clone: A read error likely explains this, since a far larger clone differs by one base. The V gene is TRBV29-1, the J gene TRBJ2-4, with D possibly called TRBD1 or TRBD2 (5 bases each). Germline V CDR1 and CDR2: SQVTM, ANQGSEA. The CDR3 runs to 14 residues. CDR3 protein: CSVLLVGAKNTQYF. CDR3 in DNA: TGCAGCGTACTATTAGTCGGGGCCAAAAACACTCAGTACTTC.

A single count supports this clone. V usage is TRBV11-1 and J usage is TRBJ2-5; D might be TRBD1 (5 bases). CDR3 size: 15 residues. Germline assignment: CDR1 SGHAT and CDR2 FQDESV (reference sequence). Deletions cut 4 bases from V and 2 bases from J, with 14 bases between. In nucleotides, the CDR3 is TGTGCCAGCAGCTACAACCCAGGGTTTCAAGAGACCCAGTACTTC. Amino acids: CASSYNPGFQETQYF.

This chain joins TRBV30 and TRBJ2-7; 11 bases agree with TRBD1. Germline loops: CDR1 GTSNPN, CDR2 SVGIG (reference sequence). This CDR3 contains 14 residues. V lost 3 bases and J lost 9; bases outside the gene matches: 10. The CDR3: CAWSDGQGALGQYF. CDR3 in DNA: TGTGCCTGGAGCGACGGACAGGGGGCGCTTGGGCAGTACTTC.

Note on this clone: A far bigger clonotype differs at one base, so this is likely a read error. Other DNA sequences within the sample encode an identical CDR3. V usage is TRBV5-1 and J usage is TRBJ2-7, with a tentative D call TRBD1 (5 bases). Germline V lookup: CDR1 SGHRS, CDR2 YFSETQ. The CDR3 has 12 amino acids. Trimming took off 5 bases at V and 9 bases at J, with 15 bases between the two ends. The CDR3 nucleotides read TGCGCCAGCAGTTCGCAGGGATGGGGGCAGTACTTC. As protein: CASSSQGWGQYF.

The chain combines TRBV5-1 with TRBJ1-4; D ambiguous. This CDR3 has 15 residues. Between the trimmed V and J ends, which lost 4 bases and 2 bases, there was a span of 12 bases. Germline lookup yields CDR1 SGHRS and CDR2 YFSETQ. This CDR3 reads CASSPRAGTNEKLFF. CDR3 nucleotide sequence: TGCGCCAGCAGCCCACGGGCGGGGACTAATGAAAAACTGTTTTTT.

V is TRBV4-1 and J is TRBJ1-2; TRBD1 aligns across 7 bases. CDR3 length equals 16 residues. The V and J ends lost 3 bases and 0 bases, in that order; junction bases with no gene match: 7. Germline lookup yields CDR1 MGHRA and CDR2 YSYEKL. The chain's CDR3 is CASSHQDRTTNYGYTF. CDR3 sequence (DNA): TGCGCCAGCAGCCACCAGGACAGGACCACTAACTATGGCTACACCTTC.

DNA for the CDR3: TGCGCCAGCAGCTGGGGGACTATATCTTCCTACGAGCAGTACTTC. Translated: CASSWGTISSYEQYF. The chain couples TRBV5-1 to TRBJ2-7; 7 nucleotides align to TRBD2. This CDR3 has 15 residues. The ends lost 3 bases at V and 1 base at J; junction bases unmatched: 7. Germline V gene sequence: CDR1 SGHRS, CDR2 YFSETQ.

In this sample, this clone turned up once. The rearrangement uses TRBV29-1 and TRBJ2-1; no clear D. Trimming took off 6 bases at V and 10 bases at J, with 13 bases between the two ends. Germline V lookup: CDR1 SQVTM, CDR2 ANQGSEA. This CDR3 is built from 11 residues. DNA of the CDR3: TGCAGCGTCTCGCCTTTGGTGGAGCAGTTCTTC. Amino acid sequence: CSVSPLVEQFF.

This clone showed up just once. This specimen includes other DNA sequences encoding the same CDR3. The chain is built from TRBV5-1 and TRBJ1-4; 9 bases are a match to TRBD1. The CDR3 has 14 amino acids. Germline CDR1 and CDR2: SGHRS and YFSETQ. Losses at the gene ends were 4 bases for V and 8 bases for J; bases not matched to a gene: 6. The CDR3 DNA reads as TGCGCCAGCAGCCTGGGACAGGGAGGCGAAAAACTGTTTTTT. Its translation: CASSLGQGGEKLFF. Full variable domain (missing parts from reference TRBV5-1 and TRBJ1-4): KAGVTQTPRYLIKTRGQQVTLSCSPISGHRSVSWYQQTPGQGLQFLFEYFSETQRNKGNFPGRFSGRQFSNSRSEMNVSTLELGDSALYLCASSLGQGGEKLFFGSGTQLSVL.